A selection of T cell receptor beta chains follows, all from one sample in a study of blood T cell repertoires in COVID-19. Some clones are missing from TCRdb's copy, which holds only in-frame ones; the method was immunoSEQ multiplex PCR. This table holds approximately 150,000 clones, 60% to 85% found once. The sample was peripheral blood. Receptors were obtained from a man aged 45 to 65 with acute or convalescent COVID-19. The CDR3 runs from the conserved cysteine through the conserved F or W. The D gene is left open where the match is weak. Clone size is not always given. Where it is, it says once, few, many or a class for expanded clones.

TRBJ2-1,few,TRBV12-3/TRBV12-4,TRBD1,TGTGCCAGCAGTCACAGGGGGCCCCATGAGCAGTTCTTC,CASSHRGPHEQFF
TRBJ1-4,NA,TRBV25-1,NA,TGTGCCACCCAGGGTAATAATGAAAAACTGTTTTTT,CATQGNNEKLFF
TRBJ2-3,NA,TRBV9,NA,TGTGCCAGCAGCGAGAGGACTCACACAGATACGCAGTATTTT,CASSERTHTDTQYF
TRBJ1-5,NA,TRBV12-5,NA,TGTGCTAGTGGTTTGTCGACAGCTCAAGATCAGCCCCAGCATTTT,CASGLSTAQDQPQHF
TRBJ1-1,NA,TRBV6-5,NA,TGTGCCAGCAGTTACGGGCAACGGAACACTGAAGCTTTCTTT,CASSYGQRNTEAFF
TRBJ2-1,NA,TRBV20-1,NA,TGCAGTGTATCGCGGAGCAATGAGCAGTTCTTC,CSVSRSNEQFF
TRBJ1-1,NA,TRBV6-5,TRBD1,TGTGCCAGTTATACACCAGGGGGCAAGAACACTGAAGCTTTCTTT,CASYTPGGKNTEAFF
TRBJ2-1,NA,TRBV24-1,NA,TGTGCCACCAGTGAACCAAGACAGGCGAATGAGCAGTTCTTC,CATSEPRQANEQFF
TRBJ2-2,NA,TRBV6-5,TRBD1,TGTGCCAGCAGCCGGGACAGGGGCACCGGGGAGCTGTTTTTT,CASSRDRGTGELFF
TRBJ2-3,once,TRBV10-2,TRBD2,TGCGCCAGCATAGGGACTAGCGGGGGTTACTCAGATACGCAGTATTTT,CASIGTSGGYSDTQYF
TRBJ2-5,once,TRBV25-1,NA,TGTGCCAGCAGCGTCGTCGGGGTCCAAGAGACCCAGTACTTC,CASSVVGVQETQYF
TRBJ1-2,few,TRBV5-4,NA,TGTGCCAGCAGCTTAGGGGGGGAAGAAGGCTACACCTTC,CASSLGGEEGYTF
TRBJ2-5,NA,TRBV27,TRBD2,TGTGCCAGCAGCCCCGCCACCTTTAGCGGGGGGGCCCGGGAGACCCAGTACTTC,CASSPATFSGGARETQYF
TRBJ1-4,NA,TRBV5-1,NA,TGCGCCAGCACCGAGGGTGGGAGGGTCATTTGGGGTAATGAAAAACTGTTTTTT,CASTEGGRVIWGNEKLFF
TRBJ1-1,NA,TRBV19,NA,TGTGCCAGTAGTATCGCCGCCGCGGGCCCTGAAGCTTTCTTT,CASSIAAAGPEAFF
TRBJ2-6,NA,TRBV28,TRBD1,TGTGCCAGCAGTTCAGGGGGCTCTGGGGCCAACGTCCTGACTTTC,CASSSGGSGANVLTF
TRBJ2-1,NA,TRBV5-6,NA,TGTGCCAGCAGCTCTCGGGACATCTACAATGAGCAGTTCTTC,CASSSRDIYNEQFF
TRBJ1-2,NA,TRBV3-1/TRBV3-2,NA,TGTGCCAGCAGCCAAGACGCACAGAACTATGGCTACACCTTC,CASSQDAQNYGYTF